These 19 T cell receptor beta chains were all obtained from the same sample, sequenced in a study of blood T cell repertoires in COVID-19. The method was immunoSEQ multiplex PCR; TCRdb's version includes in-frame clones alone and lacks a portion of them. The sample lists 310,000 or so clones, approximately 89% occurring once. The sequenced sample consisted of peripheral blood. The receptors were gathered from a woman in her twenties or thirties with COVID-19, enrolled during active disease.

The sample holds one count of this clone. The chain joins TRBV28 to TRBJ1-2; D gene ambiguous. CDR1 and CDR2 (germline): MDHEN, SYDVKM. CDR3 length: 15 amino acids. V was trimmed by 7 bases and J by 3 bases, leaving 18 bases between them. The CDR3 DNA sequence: TGTGCCAGCAACGCGGGAACGTTGGGTGACTATGGCTACACCTTC. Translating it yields CASNAGTLGDYGYTF.

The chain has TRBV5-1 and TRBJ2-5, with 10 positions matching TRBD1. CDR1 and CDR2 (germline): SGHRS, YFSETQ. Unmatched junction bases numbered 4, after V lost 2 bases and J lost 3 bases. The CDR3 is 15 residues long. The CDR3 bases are TGCGCCAGCAGCTTATCCGGGACAGGGGAAGAGACCCAGTACTTC. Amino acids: CASSLSGTGEETQYF.

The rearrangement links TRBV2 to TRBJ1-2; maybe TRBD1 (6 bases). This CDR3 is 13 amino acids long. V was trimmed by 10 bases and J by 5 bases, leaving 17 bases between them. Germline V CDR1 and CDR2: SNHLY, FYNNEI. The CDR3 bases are TGTGCCATTCTGGGACACCTCGGGTATGGCTACACCTTC. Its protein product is CAILGHLGYGYTF.

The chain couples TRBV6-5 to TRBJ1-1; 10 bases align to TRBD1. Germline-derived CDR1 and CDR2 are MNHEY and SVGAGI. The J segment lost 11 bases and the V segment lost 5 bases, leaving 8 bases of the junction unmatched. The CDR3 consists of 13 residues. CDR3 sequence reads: CASSPGQGLMAFF. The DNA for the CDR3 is TGTGCCAGCAGTCCGGGACAGGGGTTGATGGCTTTCTTT.

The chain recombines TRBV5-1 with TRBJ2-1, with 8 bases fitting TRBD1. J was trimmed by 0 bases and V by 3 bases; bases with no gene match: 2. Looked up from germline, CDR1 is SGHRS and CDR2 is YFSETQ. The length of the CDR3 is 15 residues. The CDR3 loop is CASSSDRVSYNEQFF. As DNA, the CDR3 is TGCGCCAGCAGCTCGGACAGGGTCTCCTACAATGAGCAGTTCTTC.

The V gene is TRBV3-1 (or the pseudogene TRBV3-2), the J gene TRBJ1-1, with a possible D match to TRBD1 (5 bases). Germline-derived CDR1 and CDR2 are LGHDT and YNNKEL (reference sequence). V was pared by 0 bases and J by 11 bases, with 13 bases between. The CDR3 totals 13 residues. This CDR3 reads CASSQDQGSMAFF. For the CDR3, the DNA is TGTGCCAGCAGCCAAGATCAGGGTTCGATGGCTTTCTTT.

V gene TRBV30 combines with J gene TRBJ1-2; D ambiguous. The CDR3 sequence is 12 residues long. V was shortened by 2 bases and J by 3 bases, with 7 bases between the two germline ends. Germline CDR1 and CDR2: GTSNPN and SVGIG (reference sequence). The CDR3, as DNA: TGTGCCTGGAGTTCTCCAGACTATGGCTACACCTTC. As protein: CAWSSPDYGYTF.

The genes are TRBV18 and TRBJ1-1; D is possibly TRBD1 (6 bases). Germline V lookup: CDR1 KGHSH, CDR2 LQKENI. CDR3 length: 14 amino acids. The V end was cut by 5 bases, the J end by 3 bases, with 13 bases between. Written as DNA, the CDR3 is TGTGCCAGCTCAAAAGGGGGGGGAGACACTGAAGCTTTCTTT. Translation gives CASSKGGGDTEAFF.

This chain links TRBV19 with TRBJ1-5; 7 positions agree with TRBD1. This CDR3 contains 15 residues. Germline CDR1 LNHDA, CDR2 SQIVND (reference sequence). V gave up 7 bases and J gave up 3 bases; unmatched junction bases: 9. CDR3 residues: CASNPSGQHNQPQHF. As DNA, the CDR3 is TGTGCCAGTAACCCATCGGGACAGCACAATCAGCCCCAGCATTTT.

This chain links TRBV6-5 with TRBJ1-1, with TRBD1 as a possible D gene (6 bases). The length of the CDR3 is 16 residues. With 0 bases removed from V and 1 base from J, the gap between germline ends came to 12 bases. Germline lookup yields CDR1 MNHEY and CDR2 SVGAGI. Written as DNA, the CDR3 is TGTGCCAGCAGTTACTCGAAGGGGGTTGGGAACACTGAAGCTTTCTTT. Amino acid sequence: CASSYSKGVGNTEAFF.

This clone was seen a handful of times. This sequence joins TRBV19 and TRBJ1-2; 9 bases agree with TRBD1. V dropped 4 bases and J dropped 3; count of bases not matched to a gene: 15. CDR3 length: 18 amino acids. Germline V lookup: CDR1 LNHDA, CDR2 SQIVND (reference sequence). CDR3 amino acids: CASSTLGQGEVGDYGYTF. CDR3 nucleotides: TGTGCCAGTAGTACTCTGGGACAGGGTGAAGTTGGGGACTATGGCTACACCTTC.

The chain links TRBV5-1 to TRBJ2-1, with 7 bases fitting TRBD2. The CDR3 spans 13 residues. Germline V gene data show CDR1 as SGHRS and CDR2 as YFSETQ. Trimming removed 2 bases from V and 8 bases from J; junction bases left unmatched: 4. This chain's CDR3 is CASSFGGGDEQFF. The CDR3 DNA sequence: TGCGCCAGCAGCTTTGGCGGGGGTGATGAGCAGTTCTTC.

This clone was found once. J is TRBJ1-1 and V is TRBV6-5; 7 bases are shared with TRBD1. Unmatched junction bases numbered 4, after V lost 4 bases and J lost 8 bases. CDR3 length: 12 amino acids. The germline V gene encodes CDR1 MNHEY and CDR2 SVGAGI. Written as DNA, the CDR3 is TGTGCCAGCAGTTTCAGGGGGACCGAAGCTTTCTTT. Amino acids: CASSFRGTEAFF.

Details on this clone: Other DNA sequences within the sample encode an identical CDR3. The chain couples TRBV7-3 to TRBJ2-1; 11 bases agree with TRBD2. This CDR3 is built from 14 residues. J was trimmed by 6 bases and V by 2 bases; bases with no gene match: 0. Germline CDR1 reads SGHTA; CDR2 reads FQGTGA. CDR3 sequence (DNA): TGTGCCAGCAGCTTAGGACTAGCGGGCAATGAGCAGTTCTTC. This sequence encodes CASSLGLAGNEQFF.

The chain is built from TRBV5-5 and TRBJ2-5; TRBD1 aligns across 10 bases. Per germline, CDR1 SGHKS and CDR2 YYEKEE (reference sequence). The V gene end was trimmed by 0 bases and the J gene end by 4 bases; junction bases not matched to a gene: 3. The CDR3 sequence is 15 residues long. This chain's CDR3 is CASSLGQGAGETQYF. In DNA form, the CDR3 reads TGTGCCAGCAGCTTGGGACAGGGGGCGGGAGAGACCCAGTACTTC.

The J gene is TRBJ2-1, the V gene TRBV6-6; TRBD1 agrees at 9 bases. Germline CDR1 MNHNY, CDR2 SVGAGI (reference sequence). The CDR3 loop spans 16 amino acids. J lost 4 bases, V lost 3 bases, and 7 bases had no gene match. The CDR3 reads CASSYVGTGRYNEQFF. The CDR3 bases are TGTGCCAGCAGTTATGTAGGGACAGGGAGATACAATGAGCAGTTCTTC.

CDR3 bases: TGCGCCAGCAGCTTGGCACAGGACGGGTTAGTTGGTGAAGCTTTCTTT. Translation gives CASSLAQDGLVGEAFF. V and J are TRBV5-1 and TRBJ1-1, with D perhaps TRBD1 (5 bases). Germline loops: CDR1 SGHRS, CDR2 YFSETQ. Trimming shortened V by 0 bases and J by 7 bases, and 19 bases separated the two germline ends. The CDR3 length is 16 residues.

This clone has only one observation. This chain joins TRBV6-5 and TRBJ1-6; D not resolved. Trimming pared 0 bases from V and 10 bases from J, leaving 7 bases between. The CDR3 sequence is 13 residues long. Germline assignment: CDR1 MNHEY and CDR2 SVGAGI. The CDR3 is CASSYSFSSPLHF. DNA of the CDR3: TGTGCCAGCAGTTACTCCTTTTCCTCACCCCTCCACTTT.

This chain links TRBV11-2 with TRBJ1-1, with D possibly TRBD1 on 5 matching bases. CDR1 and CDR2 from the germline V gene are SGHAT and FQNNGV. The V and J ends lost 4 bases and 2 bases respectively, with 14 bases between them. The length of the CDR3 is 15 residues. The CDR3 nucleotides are TGTGCCAGCAGCTGGGGGAGGCCCCCCAACACTGAAGCTTTCTTT. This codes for CASSWGRPPNTEAFF.